The 6 T cell receptor beta chains given below trace back to one sample, sequenced in a study of blood T cell repertoires in COVID-19. Data came from immunoSEQ multiplex PCR; TCRdb stores just in-frame clones and leaves some out. Counted here are about 300,000 clones, roughly 88% occurring once; the ten biggest clones make up 1.5% to 2%. The sequenced sample consisted of peripheral blood. All receptors derive from a woman aged 50 to 65 with acute or convalescent COVID-19.

This chain connects TRBV7-2 to TRBJ1-2; 7 bases map to TRBD1. The CDR3 spans 14 residues. CDR1 is SGHTA, CDR2 FQGNSA, per germline. V shed 5 bases and J 7 bases; nucleotides not matched to a gene: 10. The DNA for the CDR3 is TGTGCCAGCAGCCGGACTACAGGGGCTCGTGGCTACACCTTC. Protein: CASSRTTGARGYTF.

The V gene is TRBV5-1, the J gene TRBJ2-1; 11 bases fit TRBD2. CDR3 length equals 15 residues. V was clipped by 3 bases and J by 8 bases; unmatched bases: 7. The germline CDR1 and CDR2 sequences are SGHRS and YFSETQ. The CDR3 spells CASSSLAGAVDEQFF. CDR3 sequence (DNA): TGCGCCAGCAGCTCACTAGCGGGGGCAGTCGATGAGCAGTTCTTC.

The rearrangement joins TRBV29-1 to TRBJ2-1; TRBD2 matches 7 bases. The germline gives CDR1 SQVTM, CDR2 ANQGSEA. The CDR3 spans 14 residues. Germline trimming cut 7 bases from V and 2 bases from J; bases unmatched to any gene: 8. The DNA for the CDR3 is TGCAGCGGCAGACTAGCTCTAACCTACAATGAGCAGTTCTTC. As protein: CSGRLALTYNEQFF.

This clone appeared a single time. The rearrangement links TRBV7-2 to TRBJ2-3; TRBD1 might be the D (6 bases). Per germline, CDR1 SGHTA and CDR2 FQGNSA. The CDR3 is 15 residues long. The V end lost 5 bases, the J end lost 4 bases, and 16 bases lay between the germline ends. The CDR3 region is CASSPQLHRADTQYF. The CDR3 DNA reads TGTGCCAGCAGCCCCCAATTGCACAGGGCAGATACGCAGTATTTT. Full variable domain (remainder filled in from reference TRBV7-2 and TRBJ2-3): GAGVSQSPSNKVTEKGKDVELRCDPISGHTALYWYRQSLGQGLEFLIYFQGNSAPDKSGLPSDRFSAERTGGSVSTLTIQRTQQEDSAVYLCASSPQLHRADTQYFGPGTRLTVL.

The chain couples TRBV7-8 to TRBJ1-5; possibly TRBD1 for D (5 bases). This CDR3 has 16 amino acids. Trimming stripped 3 bases from V and 1 base from J, with 13 bases between. The V gene's germline CDR1 is SGHVS and CDR2 FQNEAQ. The CDR3 spells CASSLGWGGSNQPQHF. The CDR3 DNA follows: TGTGCCAGCAGCTTGGGGTGGGGGGGAAGCAATCAGCCCCAGCATTTT.

This clone was recorded once. The chain carries TRBV10-3 and TRBJ2-1; D is possibly TRBD1 (5 bases). This CDR3 has 15 amino acids. Between the trimmed V and J ends, which lost 0 bases and 15 bases, there was a span of 21 bases. CDR1 is ENHRY, CDR2 SYGVKD, per germline. CDR3 sequence (DNA): TGTGCCATCAGTGAGTCGATGGGCAGGGAAAATACACGGTTCTTC. Translated, it gives CAISESMGRENTRFF.